Listed below are T cell receptor beta chains from one sample, sequenced in a study of shared clonotypes between healthy human individuals. Produced via immunoSEQ multiplex PCR; TCRdb's table is partial and in-frame only. This table has millions of clones, 85% to 95% appearing once. Sample: naive CD4+ T cells from PBMCs. The receptors come from a man aged 18 to 35 in good health. Some clones in this sample may be carry-over from other donors' samples. Both conserved end residues are part of each CDR3. D genes are given only for firm matches. Clone size is given for some rows only: seen once, a few or many times, or a class if the clone is expanded.

J gene | D gene | V gene | clone size | CDR3 DNA | CDR3 protein
TRBJ1-2 | TRBD1 | TRBV30 | . | TGTGCCTGGAGTGCCGACAGGGGGTATGGCTACACCTTC | CAWSADRGYGYTF
TRBJ2-2 | . | TRBV30 | few | TGTGCCTGGAGTGTACTTAGCGGGAACACCGGGGAGCTGTTTTTT | CAWSVLSGNTGELFF
TRBJ1-2 | TRBD1 | TRBV28 | . | TGTGCCAGCAGTCCAGGGGGCCGTGATGGCTACACCTTC | CASSPGGRDGYTF
TRBJ1-4 | . | TRBV7-9 | . | TGTGCCAGCAGCTTAGCTCTCAGGGGTGAAAAACTGTTTTTT | CASSLALRGEKLFF
TRBJ2-2 | . | TRBV5-1 | . | TGCGCCAGCAGCTCCATGCGAGGAGGAACCGGGGAGCTGTTTTTT | CASSSMRGGTGELFF
TRBJ2-7 | . | TRBV5-1 | . | TGCGCCAGCAGCTTGGACGGGAGACCCACCTACGAGCAGTACTTC | CASSLDGRPTYEQYF
TRBJ1-1 | TRBD1 | TRBV6-5 | once | TGTGCCAGCAAACAGGGGGCGGGGAACACTGAAGCTTTCTTT | CASKQGAGNTEAFF
TRBJ2-3 | TRBD2 | TRBV18 | . | TGTGCCAGCTCACCAAGCATAGCGGGGAGGGGCTCCACAGATACGCAGTATTTT | CASSPSIAGRGSTDTQYF
TRBJ2-5 | TRBD2 | TRBV28 | . | TGTGCCAGCAGTTTGCCTAGCGGGAGGGAGCAAGAGACCCAGTACTTC | CASSLPSGREQETQYF
TRBJ2-5 | . | TRBV5-1 | . | TGCGCCAGCAGCTTGGGCTCGGAGACCCAGTACTTC | CASSLGSETQYF
TRBJ1-5 | . | TRBV4-2 | few | TGTGCCAGCAGCCCTACATTGGGGGCAGGACAGCCCCAGCATTTT | CASSPTLGAGQPQHF
TRBJ1-3 | TRBD1 | TRBV18 | . | TGTGCCAGCTCACCGGACAGGGGAATCCCTTCTGATGGAAACACCATATATTTT | CASSPDRGIPSDGNTIYF
TRBJ1-5 | . | TRBV28 | . | TGTGCCAGCAGCAGCATGGAAGGTCTGGATCAGCCCCAGCATTTT | CASSSMEGLDQPQHF
TRBJ1-5 | . | TRBV6-1 | . | TGTGCCAGCTCAGACAGACAGCCCCAGCATTTT | CASSDRQPQHF
TRBJ1-3 | . | TRBV9 | . | TGTGCCAGCAGCGTAGAAGGCTCTGGAAACACCATATATTTT | CASSVEGSGNTIYF
TRBJ1-2 | TRBD1 | TRBV4-3 | . | TGCGCCAGCAGCCCCCTGGACAGGGGAGATGGCTACACCTTC | CASSPLDRGDGYTF
TRBJ1-1 | . | TRBV5-1 | . | TGCGCCAGCAGCTGGGACCTACAGGTGAGAGGAACTGAAGCTTTCTTT | CASSWDLQVRGTEAFF
TRBJ1-2 | . | TRBV7-2 | once | TGTGCCAGCAGCGCAGGGATCGGCTACACCTTC | CASSAGIGYTF
TRBJ2-5 | TRBD1 | TRBV11-3 | . | TGTGCCAGCAGCTCCCGAGGGACAGGGCAAGAGACCCAGTACTTC | CASSSRGTGQETQYF
TRBJ2-5 | . | TRBV5-1 | . | TGCGCCAGCAGCCCCCGGGACCCATCCGTCGAGACCCAGTACTTC | CASSPRDPSVETQYF
TRBJ2-1 | TRBD2 | TRBV7-2 | . | TGTGCCAGCAGCCTTAGACTAGCGGGAGAATGGGGTGAGCAGTTCTTC | CASSLRLAGEWGEQFF
TRBJ2-1 | . | TRBV14 | once | TGTGCCAGCAGCCGGGATGGCTCTGTTGGCTACAATGAGCAGTTCTTC | CASSRDGSVGYNEQFF
TRBJ1-2 | . | TRBV5-4 | . | TGTGCCAGCAGCTCTAACTATGGCTACACCTTC | CASSSNYGYTF
TRBJ2-5 | . | TRBV5-1 | . | TGCGCCAGCAGCCCGAGGACAGTGCTTCAAGAGACCCAGTACTTC | CASSPRTVLQETQYF
TRBJ2-3 | TRBD1 | TRBV2 | . | TGTGCCAGCAGTGTAGGACAGGGGAGGGGATATTTT | CASSVGQGRGYF
TRBJ2-4 | . | TRBV27 | once | TGTGCCAGCCCCTCCCCTACAAGGGCGGGTGACATTCAGTACTTC | CASPSPTRAGDIQYF
TRBJ1-1 | . | TRBV14 | few | TGTGCCAGCAGCCGTTCGGGGAACACTGAAGCTTTCTTT | CASSRSGNTEAFF
TRBJ1-1 | . | TRBV25-1 | few | TGTGCCAGCAGTCTATCGGGGACAAAGAACACTGAAGCTTTCTTT | CASSLSGTKNTEAFF
TRBJ1-2 | . | TRBV7-2 | . | TGTGCCAGCAGCTTAGAGGCAGCTAACTATGGCTACACCTTC | CASSLEAANYGYTF
TRBJ1-3 | . | TRBV28 | . | TGTGCCAGCATGGGGACCGGGATGGGGATGTTGCCAGCGATCTCTGGAAACACCATATATTTT | CASMGTGMGMLPAISGNTIYF
TRBJ1-2 | TRBD1 | TRBV28 | . | TGTGCCAGCAGTTTATTGGCCAGGGGGCAGACTGGCTACACCTTC | CASSLLARGQTGYTF
TRBJ2-7 | TRBD2 | TRBV10-3 | . | TGTGCCATCACTAGCGGGAGGGGCGAGCAGTACTTC | CAITSGRGEQYF
TRBJ2-5 | . | TRBV7-3 | . | TGTGCCAGCAGCTTAACCCCTCCCGGGACACAAGAGACCCAGTACTTC | CASSLTPPGTQETQYF
TRBJ2-1 | . | TRBV28 | . | TGTGCCAGCTCGACGCCGGCGTTCTTC | CASSTPAFF
TRBJ2-5 | TRBD1 | TRBV19 | . | TGTGCCAGTAGTATGGCGAGGGGGACAGACAAACGAGAGACCCAGTACTTC | CASSMARGTDKRETQYF
TRBJ2-1 | TRBD2 | TRBV5-1 | . | TGCGCCAGCAGCGGTGCGGGAGGGCACAATGAGCAGTTCTTC | CASSGAGGHNEQFF
TRBJ1-4 | . | TRBV5-5 | . | TGTGCCAGTCAGAGCTCTAATGAAAAACTGTTTTTT | CASQSSNEKLFF
TRBJ2-7 | TRBD2 | TRBV7-2 | . | TGTGCCAGCAGCGGAGGGACTAGCATCGAGCAGTACTTC | CASSGGTSIEQYF
TRBJ1-3 | . | TRBV7-9 | few | TGTGCCAGCAGCTTAGGGTCTGGAAACACCATATATTTT | CASSLGSGNTIYF
TRBJ2-7 | . | TRBV5-8 | . | TGTGCCAGCAGCTTGGGCAGTACTCCCTACGAGCAGTACTTC | CASSLGSTPYEQYF
TRBJ2-1 | . | TRBV5-1 | . | TGCGCCAGCAGCTTAACCTCCCAACGTGACAATGAGCAGTTCTTC | CASSLTSQRDNEQFF
TRBJ1-2 | TRBD1 | TRBV10-3 | . | TGTGCCATCAGCGGACAGGGGGGTGGCTATGGCTACACCTTC | CAISGQGGGYGYTF
TRBJ1-1 | . | TRBV27 | few | TGTGCCAGCAGTACCGGCCCGGGAAACACTGAAGCTTTCTTT | CASSTGPGNTEAFF
TRBJ1-1 | TRBD1 | TRBV18 | once | TGTGCCAGCTCCCAAACAATGTCAGGGGGCTGGACTGAAGCTTTCTTT | CASSQTMSGGWTEAFF
TRBJ2-3 | . | TRBV11-1 | . | TGTGCCAGCAGCCCGGGACTTCAATTAGATACGCAGTATTTT | CASSPGLQLDTQYF
TRBJ2-2 | . | TRBV7-2 | . | TGTGCCAGCAGCTTAGCGCCTGGCACCGGGGAGCTGTTTTTT | CASSLAPGTGELFF
TRBJ1-4 | . | TRBV6-1 | . | TGTGCCAGCAGTGAAACCCCCCGAGGCGAAAAACTGTTTTTT | CASSETPRGEKLFF
TRBJ2-1 | . | TRBV6-5 | . | TGTGCCAGCAGTTACCTGAGAGATCGTGGCGATGAGCAGTTCTTC | CASSYLRDRGDEQFF
TRBJ1-2 | . | TRBV11-2 | . | TGTGCCAGCAGCTCCTACGGGACGACACCCCACTATGGCTACACCTTC | CASSSYGTTPHYGYTF
TRBJ2-5 | . | TRBV20-1 | . | TGCAGTGCTATTGGCATAGAGACCCAGTACTTC | CSAIGIETQYF
TRBJ2-5 | . | TRBV6-5 | . | TGTGCCAGCAGTCCGGGGGGCAATCAAGAGACCCAGTACTTC | CASSPGGNQETQYF
TRBJ2-7 | TRBD2 | TRBV6-5 | . | TGTGCCAGCAAGCGGGAGATTCTTCACCACGAGCAGTACTTC | CASKREILHHEQYF